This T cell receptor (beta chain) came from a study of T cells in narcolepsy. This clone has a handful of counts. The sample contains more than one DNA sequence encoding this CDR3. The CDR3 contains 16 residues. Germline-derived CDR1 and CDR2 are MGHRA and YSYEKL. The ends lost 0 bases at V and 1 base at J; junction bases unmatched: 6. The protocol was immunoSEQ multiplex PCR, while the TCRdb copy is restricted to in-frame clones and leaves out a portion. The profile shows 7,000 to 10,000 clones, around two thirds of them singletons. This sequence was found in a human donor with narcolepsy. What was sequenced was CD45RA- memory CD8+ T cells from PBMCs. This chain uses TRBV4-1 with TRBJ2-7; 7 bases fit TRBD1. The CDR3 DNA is TGCGCCAGCAGCCAAGATTGGCCAGGGGGATCCTACGAGCAGTACTTC. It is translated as CASSQDWPGGSYEQYF.